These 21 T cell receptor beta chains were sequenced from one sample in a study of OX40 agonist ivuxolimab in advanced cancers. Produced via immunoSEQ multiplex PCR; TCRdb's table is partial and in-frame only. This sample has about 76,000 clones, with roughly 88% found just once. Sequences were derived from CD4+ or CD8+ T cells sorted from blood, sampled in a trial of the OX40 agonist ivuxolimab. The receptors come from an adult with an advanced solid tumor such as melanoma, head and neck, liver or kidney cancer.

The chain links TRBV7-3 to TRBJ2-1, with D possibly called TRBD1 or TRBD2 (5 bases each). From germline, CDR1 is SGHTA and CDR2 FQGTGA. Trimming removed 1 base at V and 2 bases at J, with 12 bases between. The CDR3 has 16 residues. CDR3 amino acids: CASSLMGTEPYNEQFF. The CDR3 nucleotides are TGTGCCAGCAGCTTAATGGGGACCGAACCCTACAATGAGCAGTTCTTC.

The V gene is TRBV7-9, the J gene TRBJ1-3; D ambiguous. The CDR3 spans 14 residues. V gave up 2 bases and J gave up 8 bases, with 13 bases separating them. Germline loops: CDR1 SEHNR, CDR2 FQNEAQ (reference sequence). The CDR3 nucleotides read TGTGCCAGCAGCTTAACCAAAGGGCGGGACACCATATATTTT. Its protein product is CASSLTKGRDTIYF.

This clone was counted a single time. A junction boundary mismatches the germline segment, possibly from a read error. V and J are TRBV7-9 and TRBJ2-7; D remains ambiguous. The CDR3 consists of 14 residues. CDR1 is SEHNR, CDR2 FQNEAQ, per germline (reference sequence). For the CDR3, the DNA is TGTGCCAGCAGCCACCGGCTAGGCTCCTCCGAGCAGTACTTC. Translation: CASSHRLGSSEQYF.

The CDR3 DNA is TGTGCCACCAGCAGAGATCGCGGGGCTAGCTCCTACGAGCAGTACTTC. This translates into CATSRDRGASSYEQYF. The chain employs TRBV15 and TRBJ2-7, with a tentative D call TRBD2 (6 bases). CDR3 length equals 16 residues. With 0 bases removed from V and 0 bases from J, the gap between germline ends came to 12 bases. Germline V gives CDR1 LNHNV, CDR2 YYDKDF (reference sequence).

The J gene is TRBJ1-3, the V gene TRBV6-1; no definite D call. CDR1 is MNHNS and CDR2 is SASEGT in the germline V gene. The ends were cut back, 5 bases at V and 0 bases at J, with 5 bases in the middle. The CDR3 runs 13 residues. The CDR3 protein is CASSTASGNTIYF. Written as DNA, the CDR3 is TGTGCCAGCAGTACGGCCTCTGGAAACACCATATATTTT.

CDR3 amino acids: CASSLAGARGNTIYF. The CDR3 DNA reads as TGTGCCAGCAGCTTAGCCGGGGCGCGGGGAAACACCATATATTTT. The rearrangement uses TRBV11-2 and TRBJ1-3; D perhaps matches TRBD1 (5 bases). V was pared by 1 base and J by 4 bases, with 11 bases between. Germline loops: CDR1 SGHAT, CDR2 FQNNGV. This CDR3 comprises 15 residues.

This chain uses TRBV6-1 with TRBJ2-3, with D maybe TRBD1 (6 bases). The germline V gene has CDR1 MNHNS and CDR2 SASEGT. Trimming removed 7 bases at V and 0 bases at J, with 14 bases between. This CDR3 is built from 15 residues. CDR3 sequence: CASKPDSSSTDTQYF. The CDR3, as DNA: TGTGCCAGCAAACCGGACAGCTCTAGCACAGATACGCAGTATTTT.

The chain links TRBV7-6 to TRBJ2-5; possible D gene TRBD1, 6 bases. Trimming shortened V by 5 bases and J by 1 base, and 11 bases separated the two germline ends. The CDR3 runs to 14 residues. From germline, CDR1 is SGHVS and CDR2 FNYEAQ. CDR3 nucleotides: TGTGCCAGCAGCCGCCGGGACATCCAAGAGACCCAGTACTTC. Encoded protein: CASSRRDIQETQYF.

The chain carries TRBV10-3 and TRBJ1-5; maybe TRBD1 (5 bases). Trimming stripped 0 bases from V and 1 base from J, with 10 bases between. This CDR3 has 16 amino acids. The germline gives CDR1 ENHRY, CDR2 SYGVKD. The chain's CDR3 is CAISESKGESNQPQHF. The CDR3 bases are TGTGCCATCAGTGAGTCGAAAGGGGAGAGCAATCAGCCCCAGCATTTT.

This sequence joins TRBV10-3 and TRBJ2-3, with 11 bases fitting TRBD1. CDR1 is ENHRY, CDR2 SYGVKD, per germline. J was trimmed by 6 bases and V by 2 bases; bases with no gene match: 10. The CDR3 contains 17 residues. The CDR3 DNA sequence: TGTGCCATCAGTGAGACCCCGGGACAGGGGGTTTTGGATACGCAGTATTTT. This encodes CAISETPGQGVLDTQYF.

In DNA, the CDR3 is TGTGCCAGTAGCCGGTGGGGACAGGGGAACCAGCCCCAGCATTTT. As protein: CASSRWGQGNQPQHF. V and J are TRBV19 and TRBJ1-5; TRBD1 matches 10 bases. CDR3 length: 15 amino acids. Germline values: CDR1 LNHDA, CDR2 SQIVND (reference sequence). Losses at the gene ends were 6 bases for V and 7 bases for J; bases not matched to a gene: 9.

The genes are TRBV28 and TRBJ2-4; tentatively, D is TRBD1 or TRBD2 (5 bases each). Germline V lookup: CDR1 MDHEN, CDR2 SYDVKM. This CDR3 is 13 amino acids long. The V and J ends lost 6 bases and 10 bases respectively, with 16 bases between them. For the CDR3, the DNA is TGTGCCAGCAGGGGACCATACCGATCAATTCAGTACTTC. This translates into CASRGPYRSIQYF.

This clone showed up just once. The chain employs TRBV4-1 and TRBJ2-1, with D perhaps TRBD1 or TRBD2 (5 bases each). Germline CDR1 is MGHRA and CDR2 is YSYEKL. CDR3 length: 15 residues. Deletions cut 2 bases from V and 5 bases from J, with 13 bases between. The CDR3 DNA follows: TGCGCCAGCAGCCAATATGGGACGAGAAACAATGAGCAGTTCTTC. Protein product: CASSQYGTRNNEQFF.

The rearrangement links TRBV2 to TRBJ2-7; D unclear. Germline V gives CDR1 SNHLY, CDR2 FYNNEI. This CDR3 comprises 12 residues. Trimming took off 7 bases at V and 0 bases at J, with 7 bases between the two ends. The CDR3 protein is CASTYSSYEQYF. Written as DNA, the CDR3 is TGTGCCAGCACTTACAGCTCCTACGAGCAGTACTTC.

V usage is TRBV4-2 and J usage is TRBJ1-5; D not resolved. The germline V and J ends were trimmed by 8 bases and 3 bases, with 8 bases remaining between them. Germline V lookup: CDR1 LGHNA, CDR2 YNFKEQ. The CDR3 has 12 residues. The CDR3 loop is CASSRFNQPQHF. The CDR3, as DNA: TGTGCCAGCTCCAGATTCAATCAGCCCCAGCATTTT.

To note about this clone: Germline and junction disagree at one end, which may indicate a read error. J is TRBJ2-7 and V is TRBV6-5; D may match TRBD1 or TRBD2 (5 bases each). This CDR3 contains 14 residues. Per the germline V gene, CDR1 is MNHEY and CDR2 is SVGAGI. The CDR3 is CASSFRRETYGQYF. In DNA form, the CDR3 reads TGTGCCAGCAGTTTCCGCAGGGAGACGTACGGGCAGTACTTC.

Here the CDR3 reads CASSYSAAGDGNTIYF. The CDR3 DNA reads TGTGCCAGCAGTTACTCTGCGGCGGGGGACGGAAACACCATATATTTT. This rearrangement joins TRBV6-5 to TRBJ1-3, with a weak D call TRBD1 (5 bases). The CDR3 covers 16 residues. V was clipped by 0 bases and J by 4 bases, with 13 bases between them. The germline gives CDR1 MNHEY, CDR2 SVGAGI.

Written as DNA, the CDR3 is TGTGCCAGCAGCTTAGATGAGTATTCACCCCTCCACTTT. It is translated as CASSLDEYSPLHF. This chain links TRBV7-2 with TRBJ1-6; D not resolved. Germline CDR1 SGHTA, CDR2 FQGNSA. V lost 1 base and J lost 8, with 6 bases in between. This CDR3 is built from 13 residues.

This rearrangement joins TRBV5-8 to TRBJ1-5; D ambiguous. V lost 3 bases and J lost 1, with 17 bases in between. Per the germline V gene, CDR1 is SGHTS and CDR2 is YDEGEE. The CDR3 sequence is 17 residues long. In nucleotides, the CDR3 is TGTGCCAGCAGCTCACTACCTTCAGCGGCCAGCAATCAGCCCCAGCATTTT. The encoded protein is CASSSLPSAASNQPQHF.

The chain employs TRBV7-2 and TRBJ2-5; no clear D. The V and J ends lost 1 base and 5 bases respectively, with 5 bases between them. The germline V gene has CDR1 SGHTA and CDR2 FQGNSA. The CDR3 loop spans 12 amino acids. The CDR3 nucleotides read TGTGCCAGCAGCTTAGATGGGGAGACCCAGTACTTC. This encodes CASSLDGETQYF.

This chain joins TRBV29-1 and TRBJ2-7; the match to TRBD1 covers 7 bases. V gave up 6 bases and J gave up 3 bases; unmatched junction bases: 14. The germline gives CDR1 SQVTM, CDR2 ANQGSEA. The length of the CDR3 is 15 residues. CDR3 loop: CSVLPGTGEGYEQYF. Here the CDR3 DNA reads TGCAGCGTCCTCCCCGGAACAGGGGAAGGCTACGAGCAGTACTTC.